This TCR beta chain was observed in a study of Ad26.COV2.S vaccination and SARS-CoV-2 variants. Turning to the study itself: Each vaccinee took Ad26.COV2.S intramuscularly, once or twice 56 days apart. The study's findings and limits: Reportedly, after vaccination the spike-specific CD8+ and CD4+ T cell responses displayed substantial breadth. Breadth measured for non-spike TCRs was similar across vaccine and placebo recipients.

The CDR3 has 16 amino acids. V lost 3 bases, J lost 7 bases, and 19 bases lay in between. Germline CDR1 SGHTA, CDR2 FQGTGA. The treatment is: about 20 received Ad26.COV2.S at low or high dose, single or two shots; a few received placebo; per-sample allocation not given. Sampling was done on day 63 after the first vaccine or placebo injection. The donor's status was that of an adult aged 18-55 years in Boston. This clone was observed a few times. No antigen is known for it. The table came from immunoSEQ multiplex PCR; TCRdb's copy has only in-frame clones and leaves some out. Here the sample spans roughly 350,000 clones, around 89% being singletons.

This specimen consisted of peripheral blood, obtained in a trial of Ad26.COV2.S vaccine versus placebo. This rearrangement joins TRBV7-3 to TRBJ2-1, with D tentatively TRBD2 (5 bases). This TCR was recovered from a person between 18 and 60 years old who received the Ad26.COV2.S COVID-19 vaccine or a placebo. CDR3 sequence reads: CASSFVPGKSENEQFF. As DNA, the CDR3 is TGTGCCAGCAGCTTTGTCCCCGGGAAATCTGAGAATGAGCAGTTCTTC.